The sequence of this TCR beta chain was determined in a study of blood T cell repertoires in COVID-19. Libraries were prepared by immunoSEQ multiplex PCR; TCRdb keeps only in-frame clonotypes and omits some of them. The sample has about 120,000 clones; about 91% are singletons. V lost 1 base and J lost 1, with 8 bases in between. The CDR3 extends over 15 amino acids. Germline CDR1 reads KGHSH; CDR2 reads LQKENI. The chain has TRBV18 and TRBJ1-5; a possible D gene is TRBD1 (6 bases). The sequencing input was peripheral blood. The receptor was isolated from a man in his fifties with acute or convalescent COVID-19. CDR3 nucleotide sequence: TGTGCCAGCTCACCACTAGGACAGAGCAATCAGCCCCAGCATTTT. Protein product: CASSPLGQSNQPQHF.